Listed here are 3 T cell receptor beta chains from one sample, sequenced in a study of CD8 T cells in Susac syndrome. The RNA input was roughly 0.45 to 1 ug, and it was reverse transcribed with random hexamers. TCRdb called the immunoSEQ multiplex PCR reads again in MiXCR, with one record for every CDR3 protein. The sample yields about 430,000 distinct CDR3 sequences, approximately 89% seen once. Sequences were obtained from CD8+ T cells from PBMCs. These TCRs come from a human donor with multiple sclerosis.

This chain connects TRBV3-1 to TRBJ1-1, with D maybe TRBD1 (5 bases). This CDR3 is built from 14 residues. Per germline, CDR1 LGHDT and CDR2 YNNKEL (reference sequence). Between the trimmed V and J ends, which lost 4 bases and 6 bases, there was a span of 15 bases. The CDR3 loop reads CASSPFDSVPEAFF. CDR3 DNA sequence: TGTGCCAGCAGCCCCTTCGACAGCGTACCTGAAGCTTTCTTT.

The chain employs TRBV20-1 and TRBJ2-1; D assignment may be TRBD1 or TRBD2 (5 bases each). The length of the CDR3 is 15 residues. Trimming removed 0 bases at V and 8 bases at J, with 17 bases between. Per the germline V gene, CDR1 is DFQATT and CDR2 is SNEGSKA (reference sequence). In DNA, the CDR3 is TGCAGTGCTAGAGATCGGGACGGAAGGGGCCATGAGCAGTTCTTC. It codes for CSARDRDGRGHEQFF.

The rearrangement links TRBV28 to TRBJ2-7, with TRBD2 as a possible D gene (6 bases). Germline V lookup: CDR1 MDHEN, CDR2 SYDVKM. The CDR3 runs 14 residues. V gave up 4 bases and J gave up 4 bases, with 14 bases separating them. CDR3 DNA: TGTGCCAGCAGTTGGGGGGATTTGGGGTACGAGCAGTACTTC. Protein sequence: CASSWGDLGYEQYF.